The 4 T cell receptor beta chains below all came from one sample that was sequenced in a study of shared clonotypes between healthy human individuals. Assay used: immunoSEQ multiplex PCR; TCRdb lists only in-frame clones, some missing. The sample holds about 980,000 clones; approximately 80% are singletons and the top ten take about 1.5%. The sample consisted of memory CD4+ T cells sorted from blood. Indicated subset: CD45RA-negative fraction. Receptor source: a man younger than 30 in good health.

The genes are TRBV9 and TRBJ1-4, with TRBD1 as a possible D gene (5 bases). V lost 3 bases to trimming and J lost 8 bases, with 14 bases between them. Germline loops: CDR1 SGDLS, CDR2 YYNGEE. This CDR3 has 14 amino acids. Here the CDR3 DNA reads TGTGCCAGCAGCGGCGGGGCTCTGGGCGAAAAACTGTTTTTT. Translation gives CASSGGALGEKLFF.

The CDR3 nucleotides are TGTGCCAGTAGTGCAGGGGCGGGCGCCGGGGAGCTGTTTTTT. It specifies CASSAGAGAGELFF. J is TRBJ2-2 and V is TRBV19; a possible D gene is TRBD1 (6 bases). Trimming left V 5 bases short and J 6 bases short, with 13 bases between. Germline V gene data show CDR1 as LNHDA and CDR2 as SQIVND (reference sequence). The CDR3 is 14 amino acids.

The chain recombines TRBV7-3 with TRBJ1-6; TRBD1 matches 7 bases. Germline V gives CDR1 SGHTA, CDR2 FQGTGA. The CDR3 has 17 amino acids. Losses at the gene ends were 5 bases for V and 0 bases for J; bases not matched to a gene: 7. CDR3 DNA: TGTGCCAGCAGCCCCGGACAGGTGAGCTCCTATAATTCACCCCTCCACTTT. It specifies CASSPGQVSSYNSPLHF.

This clone turned up a few times. The chain is built from TRBV25-1 and TRBJ1-1; no clear D. With 6 bases removed from V and 0 bases from J, the gap between germline ends came to 17 bases. Germline CDR1 reads MGHDK; CDR2 reads SYGVNS. The CDR3 runs 16 residues. CDR3 protein: CASRGLSPSMNTEAFF. The CDR3 bases are TGTGCCAGCAGGGGCCTGTCGCCCTCGATGAACACTGAAGCTTTCTTT.